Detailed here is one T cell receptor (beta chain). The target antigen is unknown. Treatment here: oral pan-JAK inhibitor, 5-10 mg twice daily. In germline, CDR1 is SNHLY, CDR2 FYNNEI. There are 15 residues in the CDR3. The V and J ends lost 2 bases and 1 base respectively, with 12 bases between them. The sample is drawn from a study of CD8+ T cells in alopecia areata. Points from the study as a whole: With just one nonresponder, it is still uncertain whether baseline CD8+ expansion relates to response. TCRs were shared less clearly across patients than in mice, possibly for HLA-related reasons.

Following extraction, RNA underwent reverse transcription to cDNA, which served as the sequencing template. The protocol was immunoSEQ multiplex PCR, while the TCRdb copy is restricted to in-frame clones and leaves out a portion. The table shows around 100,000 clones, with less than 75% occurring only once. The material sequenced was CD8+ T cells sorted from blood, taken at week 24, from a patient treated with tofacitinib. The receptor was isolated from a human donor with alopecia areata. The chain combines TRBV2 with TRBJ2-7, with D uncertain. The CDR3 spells CASSEWDSRSYEQYF. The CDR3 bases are TGTGCCAGCAGTGAATGGGATTCGAGGTCCTACGAGCAGTACTTC.